One T cell receptor (beta chain) is described in this entry. The V gene end was trimmed by 4 bases and the J gene end by 0 bases; junction bases not matched to a gene: 14. The length of the CDR3 is 19 residues. The germline V gene encodes CDR1 MDHEN and CDR2 SYDVKM. This specimen belongs to a study of T cell changes during pregnancy in multiple sclerosis. Here immunoSEQ multiplex PCR was the method, and the copy in TCRdb shows in-frame clones only, minus some. The data contain around 130,000 clones, over 85% of them seen just once; the ten biggest clones take up approximately 6.3%. This chain uses TRBV28 with TRBJ1-5; 8 positions agree with TRBD1. The clonotype comes from a female donor with multiple sclerosis, enrolled in a pregnancy study. The source was peripheral blood, collected before pregnancy. CDR3 sequence reads: CASSSAGRGRGRSNQPQHF. CDR3 bases: TGTGCCAGCAGTTCGGCCGGCAGGGGGCGTGGGCGTAGCAATCAGCCCCAGCATTTT.